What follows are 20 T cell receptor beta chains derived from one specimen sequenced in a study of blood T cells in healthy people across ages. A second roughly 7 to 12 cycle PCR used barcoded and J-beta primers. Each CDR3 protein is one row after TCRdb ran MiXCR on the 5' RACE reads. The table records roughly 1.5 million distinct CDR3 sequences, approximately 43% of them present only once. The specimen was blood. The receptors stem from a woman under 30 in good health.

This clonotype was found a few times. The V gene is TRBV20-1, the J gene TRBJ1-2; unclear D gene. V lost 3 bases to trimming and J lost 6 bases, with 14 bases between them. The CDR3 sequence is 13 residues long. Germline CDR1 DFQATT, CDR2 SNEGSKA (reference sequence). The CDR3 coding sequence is TGCAGTGCTAGGGAATGGGCAGCTGATGGCTACACCTTC. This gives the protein CSAREWAADGYTF.

The DNA of the CDR3 is TGTGCCAGCAGCTTATTTCCTGGAGGTCGCGAGACCCAGTACTTC. Its translation: CASSLFPGGRETQYF. The chain carries TRBV7-7 and TRBJ2-5; TRBD2 might be the D (5 bases). Germline V gene lookup returns CDR1 SSHAT and CDR2 FNYEAQ (reference sequence). Trimming pared 2 bases from V and 5 bases from J, leaving 15 bases between. CDR3 length equals 15 residues.

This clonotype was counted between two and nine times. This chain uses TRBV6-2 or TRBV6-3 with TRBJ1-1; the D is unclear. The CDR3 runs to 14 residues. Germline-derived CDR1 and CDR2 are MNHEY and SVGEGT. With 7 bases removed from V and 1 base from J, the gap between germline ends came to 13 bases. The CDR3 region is CASNEGPANTEAFF. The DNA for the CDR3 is TGTGCCAGCAACGAAGGCCCAGCGAACACTGAAGCTTTCTTT.

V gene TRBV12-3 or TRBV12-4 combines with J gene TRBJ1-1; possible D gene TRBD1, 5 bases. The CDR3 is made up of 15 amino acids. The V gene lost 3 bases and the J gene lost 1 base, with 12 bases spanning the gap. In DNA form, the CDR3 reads TGTGCCAGCAGTTTGGGCAGGGCGGCGAACACTGAAGCTTTCTTT. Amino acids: CASSLGRAANTEAFF.

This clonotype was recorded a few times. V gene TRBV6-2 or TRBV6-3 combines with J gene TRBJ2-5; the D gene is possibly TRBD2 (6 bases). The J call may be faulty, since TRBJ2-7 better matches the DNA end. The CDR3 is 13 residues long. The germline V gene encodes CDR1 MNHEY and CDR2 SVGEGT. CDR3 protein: CASSYGMGGEQYF. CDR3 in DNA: TGTGCCAGCAGTTACGGTATGGGAGGCGAGCAGTACTTC.

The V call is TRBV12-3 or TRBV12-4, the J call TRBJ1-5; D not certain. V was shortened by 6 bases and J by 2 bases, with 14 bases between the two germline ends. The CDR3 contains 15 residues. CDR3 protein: CASRRTLSGNQPQHF. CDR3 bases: TGTGCCAGCAGACGAACCCTAAGCGGCAATCAGCCCCAGCATTTT.

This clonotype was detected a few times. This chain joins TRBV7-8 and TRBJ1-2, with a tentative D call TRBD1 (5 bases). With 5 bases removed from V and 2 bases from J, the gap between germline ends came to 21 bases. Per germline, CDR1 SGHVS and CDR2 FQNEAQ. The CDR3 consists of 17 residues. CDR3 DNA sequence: TGTGCCAGCAGCGAGGGAACTGCCGGGACTTCAAACTATGGCTACACCTTC. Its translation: CASSEGTAGTSNYGYTF.

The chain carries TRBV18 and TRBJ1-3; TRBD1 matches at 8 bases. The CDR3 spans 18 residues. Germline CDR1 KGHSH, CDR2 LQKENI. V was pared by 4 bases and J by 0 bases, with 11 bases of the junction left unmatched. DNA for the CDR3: TGTGCCAGCTCACGCGGGTTCGACAGGGGCGACTCTGGAAACACCATATATTTT. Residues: CASSRGFDRGDSGNTIYF.

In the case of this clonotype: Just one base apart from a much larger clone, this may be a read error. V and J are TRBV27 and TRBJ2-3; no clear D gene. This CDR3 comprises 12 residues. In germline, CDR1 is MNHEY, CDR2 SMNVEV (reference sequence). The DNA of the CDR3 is TGTGCCAGCAGGACTTCCCGAGATACGCGGTATTTT. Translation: CASRTSRDTRYF.

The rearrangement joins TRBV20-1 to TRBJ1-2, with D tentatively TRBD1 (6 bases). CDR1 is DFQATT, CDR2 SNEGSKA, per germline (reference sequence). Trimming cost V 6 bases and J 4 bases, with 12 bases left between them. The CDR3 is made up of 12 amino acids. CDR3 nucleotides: TGCAGTGCCAAGACAGGACCCTATGGCTACACCTTC. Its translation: CSAKTGPYGYTF.

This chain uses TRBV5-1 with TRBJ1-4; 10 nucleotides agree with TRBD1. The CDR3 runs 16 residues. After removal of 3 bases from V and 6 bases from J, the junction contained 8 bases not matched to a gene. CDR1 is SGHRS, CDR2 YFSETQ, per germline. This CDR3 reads CASSSGTGARDEKLFF. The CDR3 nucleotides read TGCGCCAGCAGCTCCGGGACAGGGGCGAGGGATGAAAAACTGTTTTTT.

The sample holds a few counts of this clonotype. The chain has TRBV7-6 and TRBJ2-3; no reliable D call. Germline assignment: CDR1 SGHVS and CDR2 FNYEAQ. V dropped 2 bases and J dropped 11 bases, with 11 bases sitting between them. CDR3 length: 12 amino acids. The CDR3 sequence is CASSLPGSQQYF. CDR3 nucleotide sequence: TGTGCCAGCAGCTTACCTGGGTCACAGCAGTATTTT.

CDR3: CASSYGRHEQFF. DNA for the CDR3: TGTGCCAGCAGTTACGGGAGGCATGAGCAGTTCTTC. The chain combines TRBV6-5 with TRBJ2-1, with a weak D call TRBD2 (6 bases). V was pared by 2 bases and J by 8 bases, with 7 bases between. This CDR3 has 12 amino acids. The germline V gene encodes CDR1 MNHEY and CDR2 SVGAGI.

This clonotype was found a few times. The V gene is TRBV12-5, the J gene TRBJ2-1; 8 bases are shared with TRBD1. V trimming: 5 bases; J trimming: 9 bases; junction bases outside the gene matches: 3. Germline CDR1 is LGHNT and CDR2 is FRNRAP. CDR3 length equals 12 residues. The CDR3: CASGADRAEQFF. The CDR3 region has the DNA TGTGCTAGTGGTGCGGACAGGGCTGAGCAGTTCTTC. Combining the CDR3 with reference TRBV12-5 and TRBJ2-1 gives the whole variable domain DARVTQTPRHKVTEMGQEVTMRCQPILGHNTVFWYRQTMMQGLELLAYFRNRAPLDDSGMPKDRFSAEMPDATLATLKIQPSEPRDSAVYFCASGADRAEQFFGPGTRLTVL.

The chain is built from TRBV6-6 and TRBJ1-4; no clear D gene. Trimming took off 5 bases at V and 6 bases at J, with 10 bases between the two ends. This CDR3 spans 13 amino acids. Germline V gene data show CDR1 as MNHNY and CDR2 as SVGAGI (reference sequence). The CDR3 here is CASSGRPHEKLFF. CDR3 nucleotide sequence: TGTGCCAGCAGTGGGCGACCTCATGAAAAACTGTTTTTT.

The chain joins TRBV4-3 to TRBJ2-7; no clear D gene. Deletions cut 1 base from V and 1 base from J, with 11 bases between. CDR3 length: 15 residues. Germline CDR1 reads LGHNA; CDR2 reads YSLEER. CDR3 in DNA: TGCGCCAGCAGCCAAGGCTTCTCCCATTCCTACGAGCAGTACTTC. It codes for CASSQGFSHSYEQYF.

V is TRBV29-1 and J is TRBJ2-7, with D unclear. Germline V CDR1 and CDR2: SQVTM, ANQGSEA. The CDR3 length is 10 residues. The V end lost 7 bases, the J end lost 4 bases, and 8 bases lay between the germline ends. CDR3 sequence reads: CSALPYEQYF. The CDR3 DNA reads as TGCAGCGCTCTTCCTTACGAGCAGTACTTC.

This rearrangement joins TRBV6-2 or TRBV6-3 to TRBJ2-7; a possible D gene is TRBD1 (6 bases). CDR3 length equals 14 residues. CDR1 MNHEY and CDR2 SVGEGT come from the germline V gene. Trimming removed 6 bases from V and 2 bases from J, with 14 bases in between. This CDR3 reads CASRLGHPPYEQYF. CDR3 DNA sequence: TGTGCCAGCAGACTGGGACACCCACCCTACGAGCAGTACTTC.

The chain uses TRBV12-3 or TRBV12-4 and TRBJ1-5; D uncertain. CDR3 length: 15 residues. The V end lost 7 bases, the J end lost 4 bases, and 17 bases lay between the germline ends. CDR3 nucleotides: TGTGCCAGCACAATGGACGGCTACCATAATCAGCCCCAGCATTTT. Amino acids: CASTMDGYHNQPQHF.

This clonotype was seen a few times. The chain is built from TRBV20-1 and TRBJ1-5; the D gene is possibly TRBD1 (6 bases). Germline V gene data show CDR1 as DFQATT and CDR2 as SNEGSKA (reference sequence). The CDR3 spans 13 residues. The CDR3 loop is CSGRQGSNQPQHF. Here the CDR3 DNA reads TGCAGCGGACGGCAGGGGAGCAATCAGCCCCAGCATTTT.